The clone carrying this T cell receptor beta chain occurred a few times. Antigen unknown. These data are taken from a study of blood T cells in healthy people across ages. Findings of the study overall: Diversity estimates from one million T cells were considered underestimates.

A second PCR of 7 to 11 cycles used a sample-barcoded 5' primer and a J-beta primer mix. TCRdb re-called the 5' RACE reads with MiXCR, one entry per CDR3 protein. The sample shows more than 650,000 distinct CDR3 sequences, around a quarter of them seen only once. V was cut by 4 bases and J by 2 bases, with 9 bases left in between. This CDR3 spans 13 amino acids. Germline loops: CDR1 MGHDK, CDR2 SYGVNS. The same specimen was also included in a second study, on T cells of mothers and their children. This second study says: The study obtained over 8 million TCR beta CDR3 reads per mother and about 3 million per child. It was observed that no persistent microchimeric T cell clones could be detected.

The sequenced sample was blood. The chain recombines TRBV25-1 with TRBJ2-7; no firm D call. The sequence was collected from a boy aged 5-17 years in good health. In DNA, the CDR3 is TGTGCCAGCAGTGGAGGCAGAGCCTACGAGCAGTACTTC. Protein sequence: CASSGGRAYEQYF.